One TCR beta chain is described in this entry. What it binds is unknown. In germline, CDR1 is MDHEN, CDR2 SYDVKM. The V end was cut by 5 bases, the J end by 0 bases, with 14 bases between. The length of the CDR3 is 16 residues. The data stem from a study of T cell responses to AZD1222 COVID-19 vaccine. Study-wide points: Among vaccine-associated CD4 TCRs, coverage spanned spike, with dominance at 160-218 and 743-854.

Repertoires were generated with immunoSEQ multiplex PCR, while TCRdb's copy carries only in-frame clones and drops some. Of under 150,000 clones detected, 87% appear once; the ten largest clones hold around 2.5%. Second-dose timings of about 4 or about 12 weeks were pooled. Sequenced here: peripheral blood, sampled 28 days after the second AZD1222 dose. The rearrangement joins TRBV28 to TRBJ1-3, with no clear D. This TCR was sampled from an adult who received the AZD1222 COVID-19 vaccine. CDR3 nucleotides: TGTGCCAGCAGTCGACCCAGGACGTACTCTGGAAACACCATATATTTT. Its translation: CASSRPRTYSGNTIYF.